Given below is one TCR beta chain in context. The table came from immunoSEQ multiplex PCR; TCRdb's copy has only in-frame clones and leaves some out. The repertoire holds around 50,000 clones, roughly 80% seen once, with roughly 5.2% in the top ten. This entry is derived from a study of blood T cell repertoires in COVID-19. At the level of the study: From the United States, Italy and Spain came samples of acute and convalescent COVID-19.

Specimen: peripheral blood. This receptor was obtained from a human donor in a cohort sampled during active COVID-19.

The CDR3 DNA reads TGTGCCAGTAGTATAACACCGAACAATGAGCAGTTCTTC. It is translated as CASSITPNNEQFF. This chain joins TRBV19 and TRBJ2-1; D is unclear. This CDR3 comprises 13 residues. The V end was cut by 2 bases, the J end by 5 bases, with 7 bases between. The germline CDR1 and CDR2 sequences are LNHDA and SQIVND (reference sequence).